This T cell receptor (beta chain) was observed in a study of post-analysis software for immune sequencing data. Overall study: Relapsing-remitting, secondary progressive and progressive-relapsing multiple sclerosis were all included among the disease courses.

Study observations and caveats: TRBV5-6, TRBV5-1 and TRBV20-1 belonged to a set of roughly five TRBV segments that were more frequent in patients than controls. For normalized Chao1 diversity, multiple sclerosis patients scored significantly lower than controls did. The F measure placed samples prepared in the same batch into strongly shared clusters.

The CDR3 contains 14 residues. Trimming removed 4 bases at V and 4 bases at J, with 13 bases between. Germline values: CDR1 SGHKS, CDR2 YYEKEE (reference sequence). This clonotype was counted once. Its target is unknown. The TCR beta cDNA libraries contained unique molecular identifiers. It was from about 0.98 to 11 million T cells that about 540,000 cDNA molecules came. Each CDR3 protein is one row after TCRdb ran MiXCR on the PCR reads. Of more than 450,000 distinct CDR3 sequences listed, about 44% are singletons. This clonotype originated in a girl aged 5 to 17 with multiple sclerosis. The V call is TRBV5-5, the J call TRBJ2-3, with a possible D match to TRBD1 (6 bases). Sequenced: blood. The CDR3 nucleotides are TGTGCCAGCAGCGCCATAGGGGGACCAGATACGCAGTATTTT. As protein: CASSAIGGPDTQYF. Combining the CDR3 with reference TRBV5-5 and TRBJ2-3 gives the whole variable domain DAGVTQSPTHLIKTRGQQVTLRCSPISGHKSVSWYQQVLGQGPQFIFQYYEKEERGRGNFPDRFSARQFPNYSSELNVNALLLGDSALYLCASSAIGGPDTQYFGPGTRLTVL.